A single sample gave rise to the 20 T cell receptor beta chains below, sequenced in a study of regulatory T cells in long-lasting Graves disease. To make TCR beta libraries, researchers used iRepertoire HTBI primers and Arm-PCR of CDR3 regions. TCRdb re-analysed the multiplex PCR reads in MiXCR, keeping a single row per CDR3 protein. The table shows approximately 350,000 distinct CDR3 sequences, with about a sixth occurring only once. Time point given: newly diagnosed GD, antithyroid drugs for less than 3 months. The TCR library was made from RNA that had been extracted from PBMCs in TRIzol. These data also formed part of another study, on T cells in Graves' hyperthyroidism and ophthalmopathy.

This specimen consisted of peripheral blood mononuclear cells (PBMCs), obtained at new diagnosis, from a patient treated with antithyroid drugs. These TCRs come from a young woman with Graves disease.

The J gene is TRBJ2-1, the V gene TRBV6-5, with a tentative D call TRBD1 (6 bases). Per the germline V gene, CDR1 is MNHEY and CDR2 is SVGAGI. V was trimmed by 0 bases and J by 7 bases, leaving 13 bases between them. The CDR3 spans 15 residues. CDR3 nucleotide sequence: TGTGCCAGCAGTTACTCAACAGGGTTCAAGAATGAGCAGTTCTTC. Its translation: CASSYSTGFKNEQFF.

The sample holds many counts of this clonotype. The rearrangement links TRBV2 to TRBJ2-7, with TRBD1 identical over 11 bases. Germline lookup yields CDR1 SNHLY and CDR2 FYNNEI. V lost 7 bases, J lost 6 bases, and 8 bases stayed unmatched. This CDR3 spans 14 amino acids. CDR3 protein: CASITDRGQGEQYF. As DNA, the CDR3 is TGTGCCAGCATCACGGACAGGGGGCAAGGCGAGCAGTACTTC. Full variable domain (outside the CDR3, taken from reference TRBV2 and TRBJ2-7): EPEVTQTPSHQVTQMGQEVILRCVPISNHLYFYWYRQILGQKVEFLVSFYNNEISEKSEIFDDQFSVERPDGSNFTLKIRSTKLEDSAMYFCASITDRGQGEQYFGPGTRLTVT.

In its sample, this clonotype was seen many times. The rearrangement uses TRBV6-5 and TRBJ2-5, with 8 positions matching TRBD2. Germline CDR1 MNHEY, CDR2 SVGAGI. The CDR3 is 15 amino acids. V shed 2 bases and J 1 base; nucleotides not matched to a gene: 3. CDR3 residues: CASSYTGTSQETQYF. CDR3 nucleotide sequence: TGTGCCAGCAGTTACACCGGGACTAGCCAAGAGACCCAGTACTTC.

This clonotype has ten or more counts. CDR3 amino acids: CASREEGNGFYEQYF. Here the CDR3 DNA reads TGTGCCAGCAGGGAGGAGGGGAACGGCTTCTACGAGCAGTACTTC. This chain joins TRBV6-1 and TRBJ2-7; possibly TRBD2 for D (6 bases). The V and J ends lost 6 bases and 3 bases respectively, with 18 bases between them. This CDR3 region has 15 residues. Germline loops: CDR1 MNHNS, CDR2 SASEGT.

This clonotype was seen more than once but under ten times. V is TRBV12-3 or TRBV12-4 and J is TRBJ2-7; no clear D. The CDR3 is made up of 14 amino acids. V was trimmed by 2 bases and J by 3 bases, leaving 11 bases between them. Here the CDR3 reads CASSLSATGYEQYF. The CDR3 bases are TGTGCCAGCAGTTTATCCGCAACGGGCTACGAGCAGTACTTC.

This clonotype has a count of ten or more. J is TRBJ1-2 and V is TRBV5-1, with no clear D. Trimming cost V 1 base and J 4 bases, with 14 bases left between them. The CDR3 sequence is 15 residues long. Germline-derived CDR1 and CDR2 are SGHRS and YFSETQ. CDR3 amino acids: CASSLIPGSSYGYTF. In DNA, the CDR3 is TGCGCCAGCAGCTTGATTCCGGGAAGCTCCTATGGCTACACCTTC.

This clonotype is a singleton in its sample. Since a much larger clone is just one base distant, this may be a read error. V is TRBV7-6 and J is TRBJ2-7; TRBD2 matches 12 bases. There are 16 residues in the CDR3. CDR1 and CDR2 (germline): SGHVS, FNYEAQ. Trimming cost V 2 bases and J 7 bases; bases outside gene matches: 9. The CDR3 here is CASSLWLAGGGDEQYF. Here the CDR3 DNA reads TGTGCCAGCAGCTTATGGCTAGCGGGAGGGGGCGATGAGCAGTACTTC.

The V gene is TRBV10-3, the J gene TRBJ2-3; D is tentatively TRBD1 or TRBD2 (6 bases each). V lost 7 bases and J lost 0, with 8 bases in between. This CDR3 is 13 amino acids long. The germline V gene encodes CDR1 ENHRY and CDR2 SYGVKD. The CDR3 protein is CAIKGGSTDTQYF. CDR3 bases: TGTGCCATCAAGGGGGGTAGCACAGATACGCAGTATTTT.

This clonotype was seen only a few times. In DNA form, the CDR3 reads TGTGCCAGCAGCTCCTGGACAGGCGCGAACACCGGGGAGCTGTTTTTT. Its translation is CASSSWTGANTGELFF. The rearrangement uses TRBV5-4 and TRBJ2-2; 7 bases align to TRBD1. The J segment lost 0 bases and the V segment lost 3 bases, leaving 5 bases of the junction unmatched. This CDR3 is 16 amino acids long. CDR1 is SGHNT and CDR2 is YYREEE in the germline V gene (reference sequence).

Ten or more counts support this clonotype. The chain joins TRBV3-1 to TRBJ2-7; the D gene is possibly TRBD2 (6 bases). The germline gives CDR1 LGHDT, CDR2 YNNKEL (reference sequence). Trimming removed 1 base from V and 1 base from J, with 11 bases in between. This CDR3 is 15 amino acids long. CDR3 protein: CASSQVAAGSYEQYF. CDR3 coding DNA: TGTGCCAGCAGCCAAGTTGCGGCGGGATCCTACGAGCAGTACTTC.

This clonotype came up many times. This chain joins TRBV7-9 and TRBJ2-5; TRBD2 aligns across 16 bases. After removal of 4 bases from V and 2 bases from J, the junction contained 4 bases not matched to a gene. The CDR3 has 17 amino acids. Germline CDR1 SEHNR, CDR2 FQNEAQ (reference sequence). CDR3 nucleotides: TGTGCCAGCAGCTCCGGGACTAGCGGGGGGGGTCAAGAGACCCAGTACTTC. Its translation is CASSSGTSGGGQETQYF.

A note on this clonotype: The germline gene is not matched at one end of the junction; a read error may be the cause. The J gene is TRBJ2-5, the V gene TRBV6-5; D may be TRBD2 (5 bases). In germline, CDR1 is MNHEY, CDR2 SVGAGI. The CDR3 sequence is 15 residues long. DNA for the CDR3: TGTGCCAGCAGTTACGGGCTAGCTCGGGTAGAGACCCGGTACTTC. Its protein is CASSYGLARVETRYF.

At least ten counts were recorded for this clonotype. The V gene is TRBV12-3 or TRBV12-4, the J gene TRBJ2-3; weak D call: TRBD2 (7 bases). Trimming removed 7 bases at V and 6 bases at J, with 20 bases between. This CDR3 has 15 amino acids. CDR3 in DNA: TGTGCCAGCACCGGTATGGGGAGGGGGTCCGATACGCAGTATTTT. Its protein is CASTGMGRGSDTQYF.

The gene calls are TRBV19 and TRBJ2-7; no reliable D call. CDR3 size: 13 residues. The germline CDR1 and CDR2 sequences are LNHDA and SQIVND (reference sequence). V was shortened by 5 bases and J by 2 bases, with 10 bases between the two germline ends. CDR3 sequence: CASSSTQAYEQYF. Here the CDR3 DNA reads TGTGCCAGTAGTTCGACTCAGGCCTACGAGCAGTACTTC.

The rearrangement uses TRBV2 and TRBJ2-1, with 9 bases aligning to TRBD2. Germline trimming cut 6 bases from V and 7 bases from J; bases unmatched to any gene: 7. Germline V gene lookup returns CDR1 SNHLY and CDR2 FYNNEI. The CDR3 consists of 14 residues. CDR3 DNA: TGTGCCAGCAGCTTTCTAGCGGGGTTTAATGAGCAGTTCTTC. It specifies CASSFLAGFNEQFF.

With regard to this clonotype: This sequence may be a read error, since a much larger clone differs from it by one base. The chain employs TRBV3-1 and TRBJ2-7; D ambiguous. The CDR3 has 13 amino acids. CDR1 is LGHDT, CDR2 YNNKEL, per germline (reference sequence). This chain's CDR3 is CTSSQAIVYEQYF. The CDR3 DNA is TGTACCAGCAGCCAGGCAATTGTGTACGAGCAGTACTTC.

This clonotype was observed a handful of times. Relative to the germline gene, one junction end is altered; a read error may explain this. This chain uses TRBV7-7 with TRBJ2-2; D possibly corresponds to TRBD1 (6 bases). Germline CDR1 reads SSHAT; CDR2 reads FNYEAQ (reference sequence). This CDR3 comprises 13 residues. The CDR3 protein is CASSVNRAGELFF. CDR3 nucleotide sequence: TGTGCTAGCAGCGTAAACAGGGCCGGGGAGCTGTTTTTT.

This clonotype was recorded many times. The J gene is TRBJ1-3, the V gene TRBV3-1, with D perhaps matching TRBD1 (5 bases). The germline V gene has CDR1 LGHDT and CDR2 YNNKEL (reference sequence). This CDR3 comprises 16 residues. Trimming took off 0 bases at V and 0 bases at J, with 9 bases between the two ends. The CDR3 is CASSQDRQYSGNTIYF. As DNA, the CDR3 is TGTGCCAGCAGCCAAGACCGACAGTACTCTGGAAACACCATATATTTT. Supplemented by reference TRBV3-1 and TRBJ1-3, the full variable domain reads DTAVSQTPKYLVTQMGNDKSIKCEQNLGHDTMYWYKQDSKKFLKIMFSYNNKELIINETVPNRFSPKSPDKAHLNLHINSLELGDSAVYFCASSQDRQYSGNTIYFGEGSWLTVV.

This clonotype was counted only a few times. The chain recombines TRBV20-1 with TRBJ2-1; D is perhaps TRBD2 (6 bases). In germline, CDR1 is DFQATT, CDR2 SNEGSKA (reference sequence). V was cut by 8 bases and J by 1 base, with 21 bases left in between. This CDR3 is built from 16 residues. CDR3 amino acids: CSSPSGGPRSYNEQFF. CDR3 sequence (DNA): TGCAGTTCCCCCTCCGGGGGTCCTCGATCCTACAATGAGCAGTTCTTC.

Many counts were recorded for this clonotype. V gene TRBV2 combines with J gene TRBJ1-4; unclear D gene. The CDR3 has 15 amino acids. V was pared by 6 bases and J by 0 bases, with 11 bases between. The V gene's germline CDR1 is SNHLY and CDR2 FYNNEI. The CDR3 nucleotides read TGTGCCAGCAGGGAGGGCGCGGCAACTAATGAAAAACTGTTTTTT. Amino acids: CASREGAATNEKLFF.